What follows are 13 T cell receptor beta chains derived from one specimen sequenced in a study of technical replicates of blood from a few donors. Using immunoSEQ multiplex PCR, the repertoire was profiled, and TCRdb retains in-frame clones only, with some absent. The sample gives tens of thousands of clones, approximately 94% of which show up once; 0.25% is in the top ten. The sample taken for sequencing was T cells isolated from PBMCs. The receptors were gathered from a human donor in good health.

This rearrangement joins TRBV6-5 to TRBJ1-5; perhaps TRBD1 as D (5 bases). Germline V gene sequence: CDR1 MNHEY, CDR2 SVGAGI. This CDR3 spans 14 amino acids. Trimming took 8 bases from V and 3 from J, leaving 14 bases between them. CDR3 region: CASQKDRNNQPQHF. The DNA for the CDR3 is TGTGCCAGCCAAAAAGACAGAAACAATCAGCCCCAGCATTTT.

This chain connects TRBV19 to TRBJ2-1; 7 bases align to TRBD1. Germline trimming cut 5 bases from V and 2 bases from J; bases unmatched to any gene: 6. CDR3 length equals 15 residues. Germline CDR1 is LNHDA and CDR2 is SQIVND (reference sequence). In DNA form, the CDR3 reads TGTGCCAGTAGTGTGCGACAGGGCCCCTACAATGAGCAGTTCTTC. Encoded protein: CASSVRQGPYNEQFF.

CDR3 sequence reads: CAWVPGHRSYEQYF. CDR3 coding DNA: TGTGCCTGGGTACCGGGACATAGGTCCTACGAGCAGTACTTC. The chain has TRBV30 and TRBJ2-7, with D tentatively TRBD1 (6 bases). Germline-derived CDR1 and CDR2 are GTSNPN and SVGIG (reference sequence). Trimming stripped 5 bases from V and 1 base from J, with 15 bases between. The CDR3 has 14 amino acids.

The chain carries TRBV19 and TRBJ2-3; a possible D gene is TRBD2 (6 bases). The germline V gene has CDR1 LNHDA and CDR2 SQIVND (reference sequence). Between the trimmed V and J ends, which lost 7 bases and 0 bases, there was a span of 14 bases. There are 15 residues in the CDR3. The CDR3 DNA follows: TGTGCCAGTATGGATCGGGGAGGAAGCACAGATACGCAGTATTTT. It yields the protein CASMDRGGSTDTQYF.

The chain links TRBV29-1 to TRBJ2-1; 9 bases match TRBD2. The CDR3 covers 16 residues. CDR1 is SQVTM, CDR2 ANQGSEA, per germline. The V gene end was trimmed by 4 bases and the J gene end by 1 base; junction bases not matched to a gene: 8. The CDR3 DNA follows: TGCAGCGTTGGGACTAGCGCGTCCAGATCCTACAATGAGCAGTTCTTC. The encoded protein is CSVGTSASRSYNEQFF.

The CDR3: CASSEGQGHHNPNTEAFF. CDR3 nucleotide sequence: TGTGCCAGCAGCGAGGGACAGGGCCACCATAACCCGAACACTGAAGCTTTCTTT. This chain connects TRBV9 to TRBJ1-1; 9 nucleotides match TRBD1. The CDR3 contains 18 residues. Germline values: CDR1 SGDLS, CDR2 YYNGEE. J was trimmed by 1 base and V by 3 bases; bases with no gene match: 13.

The CDR3 region is CASSGQGDVQPQHF. The CDR3, as DNA: TGTGCCAGTAGCGGACAGGGGGATGTTCAGCCCCAGCATTTT. The V gene is TRBV19, the J gene TRBJ1-5, with 10 bases lining up with TRBD1. Germline V gene data show CDR1 as LNHDA and CDR2 as SQIVND (reference sequence). V shed 6 bases, J shed 6 bases, and the junction held 5 bases outside the gene matches. The CDR3 length is 14 residues.

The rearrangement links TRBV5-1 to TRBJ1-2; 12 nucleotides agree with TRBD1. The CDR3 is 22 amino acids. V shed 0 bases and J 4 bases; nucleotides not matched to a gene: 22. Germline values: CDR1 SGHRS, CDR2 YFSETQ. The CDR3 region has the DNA TGCGCCAGCAGCTTGGATCCTTGGGACAGGGGGCGCGATTCTACACTCGCCTATGGCTACACCTTC. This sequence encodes CASSLDPWDRGRDSTLAYGYTF.

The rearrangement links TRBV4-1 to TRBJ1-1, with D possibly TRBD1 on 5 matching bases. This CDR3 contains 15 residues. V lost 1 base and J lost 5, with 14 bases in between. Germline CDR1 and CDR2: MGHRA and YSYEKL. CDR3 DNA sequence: TGCGCCAGCAGCCAAGTGAAGGGGCGAAATACTGAAGCTTTCTTT. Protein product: CASSQVKGRNTEAFF.

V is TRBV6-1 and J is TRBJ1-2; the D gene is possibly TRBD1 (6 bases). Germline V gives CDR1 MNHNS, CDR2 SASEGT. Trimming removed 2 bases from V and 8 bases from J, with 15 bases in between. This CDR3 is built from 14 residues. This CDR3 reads CASSELRTVDGYTF. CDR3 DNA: TGTGCCAGCAGTGAACTCAGGACAGTCGACGGCTACACCTTC.

The CDR3 DNA reads as TGTGCCAGCAGCCTAACGGGACAGGTGTGGAACAATGAGCAGTTCTTC. It specifies CASSLTGQVWNNEQFF. V gene TRBV27 combines with J gene TRBJ2-1, with TRBD1 matching over 8 bases. V was pared by 6 bases and J by 5 bases, with 12 bases of the junction left unmatched. This CDR3 comprises 16 residues. CDR1 and CDR2 from the germline V gene are MNHEY and SMNVEV (reference sequence).

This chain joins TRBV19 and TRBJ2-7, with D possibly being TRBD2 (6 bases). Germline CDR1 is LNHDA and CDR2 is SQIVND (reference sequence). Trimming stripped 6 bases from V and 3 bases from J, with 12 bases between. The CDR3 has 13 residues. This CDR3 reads CASRPFGGYEQYF. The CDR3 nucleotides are TGTGCCAGTAGACCCTTCGGGGGCTACGAGCAGTACTTC.

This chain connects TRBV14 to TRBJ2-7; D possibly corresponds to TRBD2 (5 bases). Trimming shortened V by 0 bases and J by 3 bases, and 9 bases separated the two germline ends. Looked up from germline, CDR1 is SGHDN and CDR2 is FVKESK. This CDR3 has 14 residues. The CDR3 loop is CASSQDRRVYEQYF. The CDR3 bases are TGTGCCAGCAGCCAAGATCGGCGGGTCTACGAGCAGTACTTC.